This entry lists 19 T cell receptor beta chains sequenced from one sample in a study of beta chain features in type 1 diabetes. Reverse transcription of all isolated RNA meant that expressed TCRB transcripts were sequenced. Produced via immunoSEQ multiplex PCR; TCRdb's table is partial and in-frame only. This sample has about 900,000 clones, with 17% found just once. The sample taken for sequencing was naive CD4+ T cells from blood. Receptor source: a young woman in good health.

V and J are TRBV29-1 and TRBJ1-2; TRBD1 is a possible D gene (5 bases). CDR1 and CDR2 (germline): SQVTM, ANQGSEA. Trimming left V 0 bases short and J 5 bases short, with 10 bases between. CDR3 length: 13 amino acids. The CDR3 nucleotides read TGCAGCGTTGAAGATTGGGACGGGTATGGCTACACCTTC. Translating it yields CSVEDWDGYGYTF.

In nucleotides, the CDR3 is TGTGCCAGCAGCTCGCACCTTTGGGGGAATTCCTACGAGCAGTACTTC. Translating gives CASSSHLWGNSYEQYF. The V and J genes are TRBV11-2 and TRBJ2-7; D may be TRBD1 or TRBD2 (5 bases each). The CDR3 is 16 residues long. V was shortened by 4 bases and J by 1 base, with 17 bases between the two germline ends. Germline lookup yields CDR1 SGHAT and CDR2 FQNNGV.

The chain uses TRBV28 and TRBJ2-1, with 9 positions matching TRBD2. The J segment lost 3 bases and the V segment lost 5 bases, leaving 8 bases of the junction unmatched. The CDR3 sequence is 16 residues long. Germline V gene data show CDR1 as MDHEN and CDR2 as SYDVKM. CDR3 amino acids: CASSPGLANYYNEQFF. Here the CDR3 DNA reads TGTGCCAGCAGTCCCGGACTAGCGAACTACTACAATGAGCAGTTCTTC.

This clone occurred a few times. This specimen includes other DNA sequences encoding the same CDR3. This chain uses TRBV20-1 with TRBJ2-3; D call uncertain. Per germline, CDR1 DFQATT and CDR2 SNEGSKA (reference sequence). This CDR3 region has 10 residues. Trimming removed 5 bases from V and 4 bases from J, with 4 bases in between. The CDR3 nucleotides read TGCAGTGCTGGACCAGATACGCAGTATTTT. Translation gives CSAGPDTQYF.

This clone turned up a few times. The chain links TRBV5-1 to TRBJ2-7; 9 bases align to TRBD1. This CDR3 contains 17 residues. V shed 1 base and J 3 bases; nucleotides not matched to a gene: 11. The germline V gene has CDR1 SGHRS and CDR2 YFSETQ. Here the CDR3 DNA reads TGCGCCAGCAGCTTGTCCCACCGGGACAGGGCTCTCTACGAGCAGTACTTC. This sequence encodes CASSLSHRDRALYEQYF.

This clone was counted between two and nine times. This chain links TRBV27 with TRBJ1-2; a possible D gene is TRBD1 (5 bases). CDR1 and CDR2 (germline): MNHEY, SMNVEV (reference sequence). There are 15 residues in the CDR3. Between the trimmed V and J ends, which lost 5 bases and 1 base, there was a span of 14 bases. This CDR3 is CASSVFRGSNYGYTF. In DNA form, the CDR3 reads TGTGCCAGCAGTGTTTTCCGGGGCAGTAACTATGGCTACACCTTC.

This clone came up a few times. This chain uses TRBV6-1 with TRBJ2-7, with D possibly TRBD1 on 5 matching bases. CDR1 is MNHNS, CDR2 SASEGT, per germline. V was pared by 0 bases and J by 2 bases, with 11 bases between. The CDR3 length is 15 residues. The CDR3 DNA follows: TGTGCCAGCAGTGAAGCCCAGGGCCTGACCTACGAGCAGTACTTC. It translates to CASSEAQGLTYEQYF.

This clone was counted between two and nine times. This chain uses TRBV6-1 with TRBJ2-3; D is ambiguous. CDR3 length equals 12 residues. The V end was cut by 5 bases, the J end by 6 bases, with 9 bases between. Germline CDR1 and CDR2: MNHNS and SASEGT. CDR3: CASSSYSDTQYF. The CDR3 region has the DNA TGTGCCAGCAGTAGCTACTCGGATACGCAGTATTTT.

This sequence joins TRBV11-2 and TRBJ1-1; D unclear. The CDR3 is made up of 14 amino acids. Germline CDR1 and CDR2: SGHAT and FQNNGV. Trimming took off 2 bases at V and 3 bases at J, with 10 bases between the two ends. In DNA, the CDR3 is TGTGCCAGCAGCTTAATTGGCACATACACTGAAGCTTTCTTT. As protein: CASSLIGTYTEAFF.

CDR3 sequence: CASSSSTGDIYNEQFF. In DNA form, the CDR3 reads TGTGCCAGCAGTTCCTCGACAGGGGACATCTACAATGAGCAGTTCTTC. The rearrangement links TRBV28 to TRBJ2-1; 8 bases match TRBD1. CDR1 is MDHEN, CDR2 SYDVKM, per germline. Germline trimming cut 4 bases from V and 3 bases from J; bases unmatched to any gene: 8. This CDR3 has 16 residues. Filled out from reference TRBV28 and TRBJ2-1, the complete variable domain reads DVKVTQSSRYLVKRTGEKVFLECVQDMDHENMFWYRQDPGLGLRLIYFSYDVKMKEKGDIPEGYSVSREKKERFSLILESASTNQTSMYLCASSSSTGDIYNEQFFGPGTRLTVL.

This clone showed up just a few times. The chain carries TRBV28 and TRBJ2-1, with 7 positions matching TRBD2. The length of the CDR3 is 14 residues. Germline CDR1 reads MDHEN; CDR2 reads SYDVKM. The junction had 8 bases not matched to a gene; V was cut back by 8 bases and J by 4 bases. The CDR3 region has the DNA TGTGCCAGCCGAGATGGGACTAAATACAATGAGCAGTTCTTC. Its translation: CASRDGTKYNEQFF.

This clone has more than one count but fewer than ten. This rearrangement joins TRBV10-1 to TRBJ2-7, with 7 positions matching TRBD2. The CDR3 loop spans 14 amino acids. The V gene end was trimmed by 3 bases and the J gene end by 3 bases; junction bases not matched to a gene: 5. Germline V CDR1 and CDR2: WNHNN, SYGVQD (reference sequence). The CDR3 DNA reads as TGCGCCAGCAGTGAAAGCCCGGGAGGCTACGAGCAGTACTTC. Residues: CASSESPGGYEQYF.

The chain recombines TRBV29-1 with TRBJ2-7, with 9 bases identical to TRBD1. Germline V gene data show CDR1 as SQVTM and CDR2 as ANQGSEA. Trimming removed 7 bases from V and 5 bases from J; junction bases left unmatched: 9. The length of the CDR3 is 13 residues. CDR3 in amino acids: CSATTGGGNEQYF. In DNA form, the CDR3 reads TGCAGCGCCACCACAGGGGGCGGAAACGAGCAGTACTTC.

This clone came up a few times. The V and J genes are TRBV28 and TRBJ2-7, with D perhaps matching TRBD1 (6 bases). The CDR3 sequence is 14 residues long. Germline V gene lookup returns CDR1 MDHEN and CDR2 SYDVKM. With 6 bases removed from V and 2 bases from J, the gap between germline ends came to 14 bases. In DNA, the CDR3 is TGTGCCAGCAGCCGTCCCGGGACAACCTACGAGCAGTACTTC. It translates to CASSRPGTTYEQYF.

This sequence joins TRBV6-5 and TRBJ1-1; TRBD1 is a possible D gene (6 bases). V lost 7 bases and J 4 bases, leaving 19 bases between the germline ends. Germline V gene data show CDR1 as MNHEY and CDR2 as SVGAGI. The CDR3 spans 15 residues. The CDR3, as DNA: TGTGCCAGCACCCCACGCCGGACAGAATCCACTGAAGCTTTCTTT. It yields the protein CASTPRRTESTEAFF.

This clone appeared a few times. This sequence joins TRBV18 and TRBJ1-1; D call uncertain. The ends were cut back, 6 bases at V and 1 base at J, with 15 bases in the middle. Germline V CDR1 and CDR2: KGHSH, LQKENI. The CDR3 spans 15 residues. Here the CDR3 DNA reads TGTGCCAGCTCGCCCCGGGAGGCTTCGAACACTGAAGCTTTCTTT. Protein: CASSPREASNTEAFF. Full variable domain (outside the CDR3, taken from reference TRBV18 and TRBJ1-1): NAGVMQNPRHLVRRRGQEARLRCSPMKGHSHVYWYRQLPEEGLKFMVYLQKENIIDESGMPKERFSAEFPKEGPSILRIQQVVRGDSAAYFCASSPREASNTEAFFGQGTRLTVV.

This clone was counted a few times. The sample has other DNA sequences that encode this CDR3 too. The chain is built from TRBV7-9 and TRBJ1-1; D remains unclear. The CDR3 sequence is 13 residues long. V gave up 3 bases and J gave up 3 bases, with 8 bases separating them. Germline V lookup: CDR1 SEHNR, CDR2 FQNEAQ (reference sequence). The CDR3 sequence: CASSFAGDTEAFF. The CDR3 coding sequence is TGTGCCAGCAGCTTTGCGGGAGACACTGAAGCTTTCTTT.

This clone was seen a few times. CDR3 in DNA: TGCGCCAGCAGCTTTTCCGGGACAGGGCTCGGCTACACCTTC. Translating gives CASSFSGTGLGYTF. J is TRBJ1-2 and V is TRBV5-1, with TRBD1 identical over 9 bases. CDR1 is SGHRS and CDR2 is YFSETQ in the germline V gene. The length of the CDR3 is 14 residues. The V and J ends lost 2 bases and 8 bases, in that order; junction bases with no gene match: 7.

The CDR3 here is CASSGPGDLSGNTIYF. The CDR3 DNA follows: TGTGCCAGCAGTGGACCCGGAGACTTAAGTGGAAACACCATATATTTT. The gene calls are TRBV28 and TRBJ1-3; the D is unclear. Germline assignment: CDR1 MDHEN and CDR2 SYDVKM. The CDR3 is 16 amino acids. Trimming pared 5 bases from V and 3 bases from J, leaving 17 bases between.